Each of the 28 T cell receptor beta chains below was sequenced from the same sample in a study of CD8 T cells in Susac syndrome. Reverse transcription of about 0.45 to 1 ug RNA was performed with random hexamers. TCRdb recomputed calls from the immunoSEQ multiplex PCR reads with MiXCR, one row per CDR3 protein. This sample carries around 71,000 distinct CDR3 sequences, roughly 95% of them seen once, and the ten largest clones take 0.11%. Sequencing used CD4+ T cells from PBMCs. The receptors come from a human donor with multiple sclerosis.

The chain employs TRBV5-1 and TRBJ1-1; TRBD1 might be the D (6 bases). The CDR3 is 15 residues long. Trimming left V 0 bases short and J 3 bases short, with 12 bases between. Per the germline V gene, CDR1 is SGHRS and CDR2 is YFSETQ. In DNA, the CDR3 is TGCGCCAGCAGCTTGGAGGGGGGCGCTTACACTGAAGCTTTCTTT. Its translation: CASSLEGGAYTEAFF.

The genes are TRBV6-5 and TRBJ1-1; tentative D call: TRBD1 (5 bases). Trimming removed 9 bases from V and 5 bases from J, with 22 bases in between. The CDR3 totals 15 residues. Germline lookup yields CDR1 MNHEY and CDR2 SVGAGI. DNA for the CDR3: TGTGCCAGTCACACCAGAGGGGCGGTGGGGACTGAAGCTTTCTTT. This gives the protein CASHTRGAVGTEAFF.

The chain combines TRBV12-3 or TRBV12-4 with TRBJ1-1; the match to TRBD1 covers 8 bases. CDR3 length: 13 amino acids. V trimming: 6 bases; J trimming: 4 bases; junction bases outside the gene matches: 4. CDR3: CASSRQGLTEAFF. CDR3 nucleotide sequence: TGTGCCAGCAGCAGACAGGGGCTCACTGAAGCTTTCTTT.

This rearrangement joins TRBV6-5 to TRBJ2-7; D is ambiguous. The germline CDR1 and CDR2 sequences are MNHEY and SVGAGI. The CDR3 spans 14 residues. V was clipped by 0 bases and J by 2 bases, with 8 bases between them. The CDR3 DNA is TGTGCCAGCAGTTACTCCCAGGTAACCTACGAGCAGTACTTC. This gives the protein CASSYSQVTYEQYF.

The chain joins TRBV5-4 to TRBJ1-2, with D possibly being TRBD1 (6 bases). The CDR3 spans 13 residues. The V end lost 3 bases, the J end lost 5 bases, and 11 bases lay between the germline ends. Germline V gene lookup returns CDR1 SGHNT and CDR2 YYREEE (reference sequence). The CDR3, as DNA: TGTGCCAGCAGCTCGGGGGGCAATTATGGCTACACCTTC. This codes for CASSSGGNYGYTF.

The sample holds one count of this clonotype. This sequence joins TRBV7-8 and TRBJ2-3; 15 bases agree with TRBD2. The CDR3 has 14 amino acids. The germline CDR1 and CDR2 sequences are SGHVS and FQNEAQ. J was trimmed by 10 bases and V by 5 bases; bases with no gene match: 4. The CDR3 spells CASSRGLAGGPQYF. In DNA form, the CDR3 reads TGTGCCAGCAGCCGGGGACTAGCGGGGGGCCCGCAGTATTTT. Supplemented by reference TRBV7-8 and TRBJ2-3, the full variable domain reads GAGVSQSPRYKVAKRGQDVALRCDPISGHVSLFWYQQALGQGPEFLTYFQNEAQLDKSGLPSDRFFAERPEGSVSTLKIQRTQQEDSAVYLCASSRGLAGGPQYFGPGTRLTVL.

This rearrangement joins TRBV20-1 to TRBJ2-7, with 8 bases identical to TRBD1. The V gene end was trimmed by 1 base and the J gene end by 5 bases; junction bases not matched to a gene: 4. Germline V gene data show CDR1 as DFQATT and CDR2 as SNEGSKA (reference sequence). This CDR3 spans 13 amino acids. The CDR3 coding sequence is TGCAGTGCTAGAGTGGACAGGGATCACGAGCAGTACTTC. Amino acids: CSARVDRDHEQYF.

V usage is TRBV19 and J usage is TRBJ1-5; no definite D call. CDR1 is LNHDA, CDR2 SQIVND, per germline (reference sequence). This CDR3 is built from 13 residues. Trimming cost V 4 bases and J 7 bases, with 11 bases left between them. The CDR3 DNA is TGTGCCAGTAGTAGCTCCTCACACCAGCCCCAGCATTTT. It yields the protein CASSSSSHQPQHF.

This sequence joins TRBV5-4 and TRBJ2-5; 7 bases are a match to TRBD1. This CDR3 contains 14 residues. V lost 4 bases to trimming and J lost 0 bases; unmatched junction nucleotides: 3. Germline-derived CDR1 and CDR2 are SGHNT and YYREEE (reference sequence). The CDR3 protein is CASSRGQNQETQYF. The CDR3 DNA reads as TGTGCCAGCAGCCGGGGACAGAACCAAGAGACCCAGTACTTC. Full variable domain (missing parts from reference TRBV5-4 and TRBJ2-5): ETGVTQSPTHLIKTRGQQVTLRCSSQSGHNTVSWYQQALGQGPQFIFQYYREEENGRGNFPPRFSGLQFPNYSSELNVNALELDDSALYLCASSRGQNQETQYFGPGTRLLVL.

This chain joins TRBV27 and TRBJ2-7; perhaps TRBD1 as D (6 bases). The CDR3 sequence is 13 residues long. V lost 3 bases and J 4 bases, leaving 10 bases between the germline ends. The germline V gene has CDR1 MNHEY and CDR2 SMNVEV (reference sequence). CDR3 DNA: TGTGCCAGCAGTTTCAGCCAGGGGTACGAGCAGTACTTC. It yields the protein CASSFSQGYEQYF.

V gene TRBV5-6 combines with J gene TRBJ2-1; 9 positions match TRBD1. This CDR3 region has 17 residues. Germline CDR1 and CDR2: SGHDT and YYEEEE. The ends lost 2 bases at V and 3 bases at J; junction bases unmatched: 9. The CDR3 DNA is TGTGCCAGCAGCTTCAACCCGGGACAGGGCTACTACAATGAGCAGTTCTTC. Residues: CASSFNPGQGYYNEQFF.

The rearrangement uses TRBV7-2 and TRBJ1-1; D unclear. The ends were cut back, 5 bases at V and 1 base at J, with 11 bases in the middle. Germline V gives CDR1 SGHTA, CDR2 FQGNSA. This CDR3 is 14 amino acids long. CDR3 sequence reads: CASSPAATNTEAFF. The CDR3, as DNA: TGTGCCAGCAGCCCAGCGGCCACGAACACTGAAGCTTTCTTT.

The chain employs TRBV30 and TRBJ1-1; D not resolved. The CDR3 loop spans 13 amino acids. In germline, CDR1 is GTSNPN, CDR2 SVGIG (reference sequence). V gave up 2 bases and J gave up 1 base, with 8 bases separating them. This chain's CDR3 is CAWSPVWNTEAFF. The DNA of the CDR3 is TGTGCCTGGAGTCCCGTATGGAACACTGAAGCTTTCTTT.

The rearrangement uses TRBV3-1 and TRBJ1-6, with a tentative D call TRBD1 (6 bases). This CDR3 has 14 residues. V lost 4 bases to trimming and J lost 9 bases, with 13 bases between them. The germline CDR1 and CDR2 sequences are LGHDT and YNNKEL (reference sequence). CDR3 DNA sequence: TGTGCCAGCAGCCGGGGGCAGGGAGGTTCACCCCTCCACTTT. This encodes CASSRGQGGSPLHF.

The chain carries TRBV7-9 and TRBJ2-7; D perhaps matches TRBD1 (6 bases). Germline V gives CDR1 SEHNR, CDR2 FQNEAQ (reference sequence). The CDR3 covers 15 residues. Between the trimmed V and J ends, which lost 1 base and 2 bases, there was a span of 12 bases. CDR3 region: CASSLVLGATYEQYF. The CDR3 bases are TGTGCCAGCAGCTTAGTTCTGGGGGCGACCTACGAGCAGTACTTC. Full variable domain (remainder filled in from reference TRBV7-9 and TRBJ2-7): DTGVSQNPRHKITKRGQNVTFRCDPISEHNRLYWYRQTLGQGPEFLTYFQNEAQLEKSRLLSDRFSAERPKGSFSTLEIQRTEQGDSAMYLCASSLVLGATYEQYFGPGTRLTVT.

This chain uses TRBV2 with TRBJ2-3; D not resolved. Deletions cut 4 bases from V and 0 bases from J, with 8 bases between. Germline CDR1 and CDR2: SNHLY and FYNNEI. The CDR3 has 14 residues. CDR3 DNA sequence: TGTGCCAGCAGTGCGTGGCGGAGCACAGATACGCAGTATTTT. As protein: CASSAWRSTDTQYF.

The rearrangement links TRBV20-1 to TRBJ2-5, with D possibly TRBD2 on 6 matching bases. CDR3 length: 12 amino acids. V lost 7 bases, J lost 5 bases, and 14 bases lay in between. Germline CDR1 DFQATT, CDR2 SNEGSKA (reference sequence). The CDR3 protein is CSGSPREETQYF. CDR3 nucleotide sequence: TGCAGTGGTAGTCCCCGGGAGGAGACCCAGTACTTC.

A single count supports this clonotype. V and J are TRBV3-1 and TRBJ2-1, with 8 bases fitting TRBD2. The CDR3 covers 13 residues. Trimming removed 8 bases from V and 7 bases from J; junction bases left unmatched: 7. Germline assignment: CDR1 LGHDT and CDR2 YNNKEL (reference sequence). CDR3 amino acids: CASHGGARNEQFF. CDR3 nucleotides: TGTGCCAGCCACGGGGGGGCGAGGAATGAGCAGTTCTTC.

V is TRBV2 and J is TRBJ2-1; 9 bases align to TRBD1. J gave up 8 bases and V 8 bases, and 10 bases lay outside the gene matches. CDR3 size: 14 residues. CDR1 and CDR2 from the germline V gene are SNHLY and FYNNEI. CDR3 residues: CASSLDRGRDEQFF. Written as DNA, the CDR3 is TGTGCCAGCTCACTAGACAGGGGGAGGGATGAGCAGTTCTTC.

The chain uses TRBV6-1 and TRBJ2-5, with D perhaps matching TRBD1 (7 bases). V was cut by 5 bases and J by 2 bases, with 15 bases left in between. Per the germline V gene, CDR1 is MNHNS and CDR2 is SASEGT. The CDR3 has 15 amino acids. The CDR3 DNA reads as TGTGCCAGCAGTCAGGGGGGCAGGGGGCAAGAGACCCAGTACTTC. Residues: CASSQGGRGQETQYF.

The chain employs TRBV28 and TRBJ2-7, with 7 bases identical to TRBD2. Losses at the gene ends were 10 bases for V and 0 bases for J; bases not matched to a gene: 9. The germline V gene encodes CDR1 MDHEN and CDR2 SYDVKM. The CDR3 is 14 residues long. CDR3: CATTGRPNSYEQYF. Here the CDR3 DNA reads TGTGCCACCACCGGGAGGCCTAACTCCTACGAGCAGTACTTC.

This chain joins TRBV3-1 and TRBJ1-3; D may be TRBD1 (6 bases). Germline lookup yields CDR1 LGHDT and CDR2 YNNKEL (reference sequence). Trimming shortened V by 10 bases and J by 2 bases, and 12 bases separated the two germline ends. The CDR3 sequence is 13 residues long. The CDR3, as DNA: TGTGCCACCTCAGGGGTCACTGGAAACACCATATATTTT. It translates to CATSGVTGNTIYF.

The chain uses TRBV6-5 and TRBJ2-5, with unresolved D. CDR1 MNHEY and CDR2 SVGAGI come from the germline V gene. V was trimmed by 4 bases and J by 5 bases, leaving 8 bases between them. The CDR3 runs to 12 residues. Written as DNA, the CDR3 is TGTGCCAGCAGTTCCCAACGGGAGACCCAGTACTTC. The encoded protein is CASSSQRETQYF.

This clonotype turned up a few times. The CDR3 loop reads CAWNPGANVLTF. The CDR3 nucleotides read TGTGCCTGGAATCCTGGGGCCAACGTCCTGACTTTC. This chain joins TRBV30 and TRBJ2-6; D is ambiguous. CDR3 size: 12 residues. Per the germline V gene, CDR1 is GTSNPN and CDR2 is SVGIG (reference sequence). The V and J ends lost 4 bases and 2 bases respectively, with 3 bases between them.

The J gene is TRBJ2-3, the V gene TRBV5-8, with 10 bases matching TRBD1. J gave up 4 bases and V 0 bases, and 5 bases lay outside the gene matches. The CDR3 runs to 16 residues. CDR1 is SGHTS and CDR2 is YDEGEE in the germline V gene. The CDR3 sequence is CASSLGGQGSADTQYF. In nucleotides, the CDR3 is TGTGCCAGCAGCTTGGGGGGACAGGGGAGCGCAGATACGCAGTATTTT.

CDR3 nucleotides: TGCGCCAGCACCCTAGCGGAGATAAGCTCCTACAATGAGCAGTTCTTC. Its protein is CASTLAEISSYNEQFF. J is TRBJ2-1 and V is TRBV5-1; 7 bases agree with TRBD2. This CDR3 has 16 residues. V lost 6 bases, J lost 0 bases, and 9 bases stayed unmatched. CDR1 and CDR2 from the germline V gene are SGHRS and YFSETQ.

The J gene is TRBJ2-1, the V gene TRBV18; D is possibly TRBD2 (7 bases). V shed 3 bases and J shed 5 bases, with 14 bases lying between them. Per germline, CDR1 KGHSH and CDR2 LQKENI. The CDR3 has 15 amino acids. The CDR3 loop reads CASSPRGGMNNEQFF. CDR3 bases: TGTGCCAGCTCACCTAGGGGGGGTATGAACAATGAGCAGTTCTTC.

The chain is built from TRBV15 and TRBJ1-3; the D is unclear. The V gene's germline CDR1 is LNHNV and CDR2 YYDKDF (reference sequence). CDR3 length: 15 residues. V shed 0 bases and J shed 0 bases, with 6 bases lying between them. CDR3 loop: CATSRDLGSGNTIYF. The CDR3 DNA is TGTGCCACCAGCAGAGATCTAGGCTCTGGAAACACCATATATTTT.